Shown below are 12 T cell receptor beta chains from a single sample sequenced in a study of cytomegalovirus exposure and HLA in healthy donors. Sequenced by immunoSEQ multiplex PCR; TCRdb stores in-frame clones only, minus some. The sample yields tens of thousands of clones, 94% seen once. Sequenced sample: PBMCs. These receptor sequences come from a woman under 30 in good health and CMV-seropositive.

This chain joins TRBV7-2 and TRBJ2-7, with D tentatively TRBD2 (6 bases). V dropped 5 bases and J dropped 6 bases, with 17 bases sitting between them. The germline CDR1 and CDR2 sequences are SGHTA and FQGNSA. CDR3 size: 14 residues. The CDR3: CASSVLATRSEQYF. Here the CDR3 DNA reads TGTGCCAGCAGCGTACTAGCCACCAGGTCCGAGCAGTACTTC.

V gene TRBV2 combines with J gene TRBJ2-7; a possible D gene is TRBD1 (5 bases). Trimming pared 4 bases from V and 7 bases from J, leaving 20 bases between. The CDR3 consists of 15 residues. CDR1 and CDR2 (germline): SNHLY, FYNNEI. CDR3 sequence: CASSALHPTKGEQYF. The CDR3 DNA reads TGTGCCAGCAGTGCCCTACACCCGACCAAGGGGGAGCAGTACTTC.

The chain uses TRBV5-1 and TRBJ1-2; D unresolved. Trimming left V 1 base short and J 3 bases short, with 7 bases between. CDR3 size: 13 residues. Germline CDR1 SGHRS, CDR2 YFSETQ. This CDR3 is CASSLPQYYGYTF. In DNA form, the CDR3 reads TGCGCCAGCAGCTTGCCCCAGTACTATGGCTACACCTTC. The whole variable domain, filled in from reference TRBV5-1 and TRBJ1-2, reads KAGVTQTPRYLIKTRGQQVTLSCSPISGHRSVSWYQQTPGQGLQFLFEYFSETQRNKGNFPGRFSGRQFSNSRSEMNVSTLELGDSALYLCASSLPQYYGYTFGSGTRLTVV.

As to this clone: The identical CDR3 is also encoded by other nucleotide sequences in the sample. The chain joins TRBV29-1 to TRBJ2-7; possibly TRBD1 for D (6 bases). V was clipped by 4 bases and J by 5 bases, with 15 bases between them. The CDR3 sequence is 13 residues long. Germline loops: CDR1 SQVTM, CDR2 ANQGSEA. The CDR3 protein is CSVAGRGEHEQYF. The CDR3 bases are TGCAGCGTTGCGGGCAGGGGCGAACACGAGCAGTACTTC.

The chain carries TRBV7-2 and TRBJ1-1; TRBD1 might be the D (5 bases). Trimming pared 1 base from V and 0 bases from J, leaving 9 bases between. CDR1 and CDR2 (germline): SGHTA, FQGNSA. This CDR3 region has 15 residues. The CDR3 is CASSLGGSLNTEAFF. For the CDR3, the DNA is TGTGCCAGCAGCTTAGGGGGCAGCTTGAACACTGAAGCTTTCTTT.

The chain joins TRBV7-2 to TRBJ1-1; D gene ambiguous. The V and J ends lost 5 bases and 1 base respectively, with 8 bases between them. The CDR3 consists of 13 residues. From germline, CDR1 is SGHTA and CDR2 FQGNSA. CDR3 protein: CASSPGWNTEAFF. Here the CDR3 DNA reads TGTGCCAGCAGCCCCGGTTGGAACACTGAAGCTTTCTTT.

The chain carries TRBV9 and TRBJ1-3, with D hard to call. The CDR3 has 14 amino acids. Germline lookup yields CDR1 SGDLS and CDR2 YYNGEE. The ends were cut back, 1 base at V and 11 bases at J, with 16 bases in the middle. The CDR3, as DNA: TGTGCCAGCAGCGTATCAGCACTAGACGGCGCCATATATTTT. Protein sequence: CASSVSALDGAIYF.

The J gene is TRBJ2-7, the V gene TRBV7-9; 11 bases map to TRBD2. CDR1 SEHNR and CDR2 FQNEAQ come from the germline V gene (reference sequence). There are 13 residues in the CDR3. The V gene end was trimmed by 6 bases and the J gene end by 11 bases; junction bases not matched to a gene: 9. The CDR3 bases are TGTGCCAGCAGGACCGGGACTAGCGGCCCGGAGTACTTC. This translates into CASRTGTSGPEYF.

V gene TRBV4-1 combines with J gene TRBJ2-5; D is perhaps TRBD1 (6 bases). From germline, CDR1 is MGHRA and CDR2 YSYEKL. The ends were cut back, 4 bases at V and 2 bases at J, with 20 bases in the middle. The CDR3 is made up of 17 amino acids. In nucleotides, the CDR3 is TGCGCCAGCAGCCGGTGGGGGCCCCTCGAAAGACAAGAGACCCAGTACTTC. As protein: CASSRWGPLERQETQYF.

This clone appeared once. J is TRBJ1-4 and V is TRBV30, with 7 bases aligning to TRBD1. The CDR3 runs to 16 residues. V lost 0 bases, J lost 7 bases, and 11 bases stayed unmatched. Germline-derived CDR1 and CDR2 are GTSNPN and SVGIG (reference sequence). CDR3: CAWSVPSDRDCEKLFF. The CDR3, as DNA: TGTGCCTGGAGTGTTCCCTCAGACAGGGACTGTGAAAAACTGTTTTTT.

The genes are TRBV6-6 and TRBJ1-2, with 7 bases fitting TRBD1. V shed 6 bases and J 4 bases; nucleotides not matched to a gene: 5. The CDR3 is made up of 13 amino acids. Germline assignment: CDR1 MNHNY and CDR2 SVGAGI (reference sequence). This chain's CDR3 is CASSPGQIYGYTF. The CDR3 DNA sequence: TGTGCCAGCAGCCCGGGACAGATCTATGGCTACACCTTC.

The CDR3 nucleotides read TGTGCCAGCAGCCCCGGAGGGAGGAACACTGAAGCTTTCTTT. Its translation: CASSPGGRNTEAFF. This chain uses TRBV28 with TRBJ1-1, with D uncertain. The germline V and J ends were trimmed by 6 bases and 1 base, with 12 bases remaining between them. Germline CDR1 and CDR2: MDHEN and SYDVKM. This CDR3 contains 14 residues.